A selection of T cell receptor beta chains follows, all from one sample in a study of T cell repertoires in cytomegalovirus infection. TCRdb redid the calling of the reads with MiXCR, one entry per CDR3 protein. The table includes nearly 70,000 distinct CDR3 sequences, under 25% detected once. Which antigens these TCRs recognize remains unknown. The sample taken for sequencing was PBMCs, sequenced either directly or after in vitro stimulation (not recorded which). These receptors originate from a human donor in good health (CMV status not recorded). Some clones in this sample may be carry-over from other donors' samples. The CDR3 runs from the conserved cysteine through the conserved F or W. The D gene is left open where the match is weak. Size tells how often a clone was seen (once, few, many) or the class of an expanded clone, and some rows leave it out.

CDR3 DNA,CDR3 protein,V gene,clone size,J gene,D gene
TGTGCCAGCAGCTTAACCCCCCCGGGAACAGAGGGTACGCAGTATTTT,CASSLTPPGTEGTQYF,TRBV7-8,few,TRBJ2-3,NA
TGTGCCAGCAGTACTCAGGCAGGGGCCCTATGGGAGACCCAGTACTTC,CASSTQAGALWETQYF,TRBV27,NA,TRBJ2-5,NA
TGTGCCAGCAGTTCCGACGTCTCCTACGAGCAGTACTTC,CASSSDVSYEQYF,TRBV6-2/TRBV6-3,NA,TRBJ2-7,NA
TGTGCCAGCAGCTTAGAACAGTACTACGAGCAGTACTTC,CASSLEQYYEQYF,TRBV7-9,NA,TRBJ2-7,NA
TGTGCCAGCAGCTCGACAGGGGCCATCCAAGAGACCCAGTACTTC,CASSSTGAIQETQYF,TRBV7-3,NA,TRBJ2-5,TRBD1
TGCGCCAGCAGCTCACTAGCGGGAGGTGGAGGCTCCTACAATGAGCAGTTCTTC,CASSSLAGGGGSYNEQFF,TRBV5-1,few,TRBJ2-1,TRBD2
TGTGCCAGTAGTCTTCGGACTTCTGAAGCTTTCTTT,CASSLRTSEAFF,TRBV19,few,TRBJ1-1,NA
TGTGCCAGCAGTCTTGACACGGCCGTTAACTATGGCTACACCTTC,CASSLDTAVNYGYTF,TRBV28,NA,TRBJ1-2,NA
TGTGCCAGCAGCCAAGTAGCGGCAAACATTCAGTACTTC,CASSQVAANIQYF,TRBV14,few,TRBJ2-4,NA
TGCGCCAGCAGCTTGATTCCGGGACTAGCGGGAGGTTTGTACGAGCAGTACTTC,CASSLIPGLAGGLYEQYF,TRBV5-1,few,TRBJ2-7,TRBD2
TGCAGCGTTGGTAGAGGGGACACTGAAGCTTTCTTT,CSVGRGDTEAFF,TRBV29-1,few,TRBJ1-1,NA
TGCAGTGCTAGAGGACGAGCGGGAGGGGTAGATACGCAGTATTTT,CSARGRAGGVDTQYF,TRBV20-1,NA,TRBJ2-3,TRBD2
TGTGCCAGTAGTATTCTGAGTGCCGGAGGTTCCCACGCAACTAATGAAAAACTGTTTTTT,CASSILSAGGSHATNEKLFF,TRBV19,many,TRBJ1-4,NA
TGCAGTGCTAGAGATCCGGCTAGAGGCTACACAGATACGCAGTATTTT,CSARDPARGYTDTQYF,TRBV20-1,NA,TRBJ2-3,NA
TGTGCCAGCAGTTACGTCGACAGGGGAGGAACCTATGGCTACACCTTC,CASSYVDRGGTYGYTF,TRBV6-2/TRBV6-3,few,TRBJ1-2,TRBD1
TGTGCCAGCGGTCTCACAGATACGCAGTATTTT,CASGLTDTQYF,TRBV7-2,many,TRBJ2-3,NA
TGCAGTGCTAGAGCTCGGGGTAGCGGGAGGGCAGGCAAATACAATGAGCAGTTCTTC,CSARARGSGRAGKYNEQFF,TRBV20-1,many,TRBJ2-1,TRBD2
TGTGCCAGCAGCTTGGCCCCAGGGTTGGTCTTT,CASSLAPGLVF,TRBV11-3,NA,TRBJ1-1,NA
TGTGCCAGTAACCCGGACGGACAGGGCCAGCCCCAGCATTTT,CASNPDGQGQPQHF,TRBV11-2,NA,TRBJ1-5,TRBD1
TGTGCCAGCAGCTTGGGGGCAGGGTACTATAATTCACCCCTCCACTTT,CASSLGAGYYNSPLHF,TRBV7-2,many,TRBJ1-6,NA
TGTGCCAGCTCACCACTAGCGGGACAGACAGATACGCAGTATTTT,CASSPLAGQTDTQYF,TRBV18,few,TRBJ2-3,NA
TGTGCCAGCAGGGATTCTAGCGGGAGTCACAATGAGCAGTTCTTC,CASRDSSGSHNEQFF,TRBV12-3/TRBV12-4,few,TRBJ2-1,TRBD2
TGTGCCAGTCGCAAACTGGGTATGAGGGGAGAGACCCAGTACTTC,CASRKLGMRGETQYF,TRBV27,NA,TRBJ2-5,NA
TGTGCCAGCAGCATAGCGGGAGGGCTCCATGAGCAGTTCTTC,CASSIAGGLHEQFF,TRBV12-3/TRBV12-4,NA,TRBJ2-1,TRBD2
TGTGCCACCAGCCGAGAAGCAGTCGGACTTTCCCGCTACGAGCAGTACTTC,CATSREAVGLSRYEQYF,TRBV15,few,TRBJ2-7,NA
TGTGCCAGCAGTACACGACAGGGGATAGGGGATAACTATGGCTACACCTTC,CASSTRQGIGDNYGYTF,TRBV6-5,NA,TRBJ1-2,TRBD1
TGTGCCTGGAGTAAGATGGTTTGGGCGGGTCAAGAGACCCAGTACTTC,CAWSKMVWAGQETQYF,TRBV30,NA,TRBJ2-5,NA
TGTGCCACCAGCAGAGAAGGGGGCTCCAGCACTGAAGCTTTCTTT,CATSREGGSSTEAFF,TRBV15,NA,TRBJ1-1,TRBD1
TGCAGTGCTCGATTTGGGGCTAGCGGGACTGACCATGAGCAGTTCTTC,CSARFGASGTDHEQFF,TRBV20-1,few,TRBJ2-1,TRBD2
TGCAGTGCTAGTGGTGACTCAAGGGTCAATGAGCAGTTCTTC,CSASGDSRVNEQFF,TRBV20-1,few,TRBJ2-1,NA
TGTGCCATCGGGCAGACAGAAATGAACACTGAAGCTTTCTTT,CAIGQTEMNTEAFF,TRBV10-3,NA,TRBJ1-1,NA
TGTGCCAGCAGCCATGGACAAGTTTTAGATACGCAGTATTTT,CASSHGQVLDTQYF,TRBV12-3/TRBV12-4,NA,TRBJ2-3,NA
TGCAGTGCTAGAGAGACAGATCTTCAGCCCCAGCATTTT,CSARETDLQPQHF,TRBV20-1,many,TRBJ1-5,NA
TGTGCCAGCAGCTTAAACGGACGGTCCCTCGAGCAGTACTTC,CASSLNGRSLEQYF,TRBV7-9,NA,TRBJ2-7,NA
TGTGCCAGCAGCTTTGGCAGGGGAGAGGTAGATACGCAGTATTTT,CASSFGRGEVDTQYF,TRBV7-2,many,TRBJ2-3,NA
TGTGCCAGCAGTTTCCCGACAGATACGCAGTATTTT,CASSFPTDTQYF,TRBV12-3/TRBV12-4,NA,TRBJ2-3,NA
TGTGCCAGCAGTGCACAGGGGGCGAAGGAGACCCAGTACTTC,CASSAQGAKETQYF,TRBV6-2/TRBV6-3,NA,TRBJ2-5,TRBD1
TGTGCCAGCAGCTCCATCCATGGCTACACCTTC,CASSSIHGYTF,TRBV7-9,many,TRBJ1-2,NA
TGTGCCACCAGCCAAGGACAGGTCCAAGAGACCCAGTACTTC,CATSQGQVQETQYF,TRBV24-1,NA,TRBJ2-5,TRBD1
TGTGCCAGCAGCTTACCCGACACCGGGGAGCTGTTTTTT,CASSLPDTGELFF,TRBV11-3,NA,TRBJ2-2,NA
TGTGCCAGCAGAGGACTAGCGGGAGGGAACACCGGGGAGCTGTTTTTT,CASRGLAGGNTGELFF,TRBV7-2,many,TRBJ2-2,TRBD2
TGTGCCAGCGTGGGGGTTGGGTTAACTCTCACAGATACGCAGTATTTT,CASVGVGLTLTDTQYF,TRBV27,few,TRBJ2-3,NA
TGTGCCAGCAGTTTATCGGACAGGCGCCTCAGGGATACGCAGTATTTT,CASSLSDRRLRDTQYF,TRBV12-3/TRBV12-4,NA,TRBJ2-3,TRBD1
TGTGCCAGCAGTCAGGCTTGGGATACGCAGTATTTT,CASSQAWDTQYF,TRBV28,few,TRBJ2-3,NA
TGTGCCAGCAGTCCGACAGTAATTGGACTTACGCAGTATTTT,CASSPTVIGLTQYF,TRBV12-3/TRBV12-4,NA,TRBJ2-3,NA
TGTGCCAGCAGCTCCCTCACCTCGGCAGCTTATGGCTACACCTTC,CASSSLTSAAYGYTF,TRBV7-9,many,TRBJ1-2,NA
TGTGCCAGCAGCTTAGACGGACAGGGCGCAGATACGCAGTATTTT,CASSLDGQGADTQYF,TRBV7-2,many,TRBJ2-3,TRBD1
TGTGCCAGCAGCCAAGATTCCGGAACTTCCTACGAGCAGTACTTC,CASSQDSGTSYEQYF,TRBV4-2,many,TRBJ2-7,NA